Listed here are 9 T cell receptor beta chains from one sample, sequenced in a study of control samples from healthy donors and cancer patients. The table came from immunoSEQ multiplex PCR; TCRdb's copy has only in-frame clones and leaves some out. The repertoire has about 82,000 clones, 80% to 90% of them found once; the top ten carry roughly a fifth. Sequencing was carried out using blood. Every receptor here comes from a man aged 45-65 years in good health.

V usage is TRBV24-1 and J usage is TRBJ2-1, with a tentative D call TRBD2 (6 bases). Germline CDR1 reads KGHDR; CDR2 reads SFDVKD. V dropped 0 bases and J dropped 7 bases, with 12 bases sitting between them. CDR3 size: 15 residues. CDR3 coding DNA: TGTGCCACCAGTGATTTGTTCGGGGGAGTGAATGAGCAGTTCTTC. Its translation: CATSDLFGGVNEQFF.

The CDR3 DNA reads TGTGCCAGCAGCTTTCCTTATGGGGCGTGGCGGACTACAACAGATACGCAGTATTTT. Its protein product is CASSFPYGAWRTTTDTQYF. The J gene is TRBJ2-3, the V gene TRBV7-9, with a possible D match to TRBD2 (6 bases). Trimming took 3 bases from V and 3 from J, leaving 25 bases between them. The CDR3 sequence is 19 residues long. The germline gives CDR1 SEHNR, CDR2 FQNEAQ (reference sequence).

V usage is TRBV4-3 and J usage is TRBJ2-1; a weak D match, TRBD2 (7 bases). V shed 4 bases and J shed 0 bases, with 22 bases lying between them. Germline CDR1 LGHNA, CDR2 YSLEER. This CDR3 contains 19 residues. The CDR3 here is CASSPGGGGAGTSYNEQFF. The CDR3, as DNA: TGCGCCAGCAGCCCGGGAGGCGGGGGCGCGGGGACCTCCTACAATGAGCAGTTCTTC.

This clone was seen only a few times. The chain links TRBV3-1 (or the pseudogene TRBV3-2) to TRBJ2-1, with D uncertain. The CDR3 extends over 15 amino acids. V was shortened by 0 bases and J by 6 bases, with 12 bases between the two germline ends. Germline CDR1 is LGHDT and CDR2 is YNNKEL (reference sequence). The DNA of the CDR3 is TGTGCCAGCAGCCAAGATCATAGGACGCTCAATGAGCAGTTCTTC. Translation: CASSQDHRTLNEQFF.

The rearrangement joins TRBV7-2 to TRBJ1-5; no reliable D call. The V gene's germline CDR1 is SGHTA and CDR2 FQGNSA. The V gene lost 1 base and the J gene lost 4 bases, with 14 bases spanning the gap. The CDR3 totals 16 residues. The CDR3 nucleotides read TGTGCCAGCAGCTTAGGTGGGGATCCCCGGAATCAGCCCCAGCATTTT. This translates into CASSLGGDPRNQPQHF.

The chain is built from TRBV10-3 and TRBJ2-3; D gene ambiguous. Trimming took 3 bases from V and 6 from J, leaving 10 bases between them. The germline gives CDR1 ENHRY, CDR2 SYGVKD. The length of the CDR3 is 13 residues. CDR3 sequence: CAISDGGDDTQYF. The CDR3 DNA follows: TGTGCCATCAGTGATGGCGGAGATGATACGCAGTATTTT.

The J gene is TRBJ1-2, the V gene TRBV2; tentatively, D is TRBD1 (5 bases). CDR1 is SNHLY, CDR2 FYNNEI, per germline. There are 12 residues in the CDR3. V lost 9 bases and J 5 bases, leaving 13 bases between the germline ends. The CDR3 is CARAGIGYGYTF. The CDR3 DNA reads TGTGCCAGGGCAGGGATTGGGTATGGCTACACCTTC.

The chain joins TRBV6-2 or TRBV6-3 to TRBJ2-1, with a tentative D call TRBD1 (5 bases). The CDR3 covers 13 residues. V lost 5 bases and J 5 bases, leaving 10 bases between the germline ends. Germline values: CDR1 MNHEY, CDR2 SVGEGT. The CDR3 nucleotides are TGTGCCAGCAGTGTGGACAAAAACAATGAGCAGTTCTTC. Translated, it gives CASSVDKNNEQFF.

The chain joins TRBV5-5 to TRBJ1-6, with 7 bases lining up with TRBD1. The CDR3 runs 14 residues. Germline lookup yields CDR1 SGHKS and CDR2 YYEKEE (reference sequence). V lost 1 base, J lost 9 bases, and 4 bases stayed unmatched. The CDR3 is CASSLTGDGSPLHF. DNA of the CDR3: TGTGCCAGCAGCTTGACAGGGGATGGTTCACCCCTCCACTTT.